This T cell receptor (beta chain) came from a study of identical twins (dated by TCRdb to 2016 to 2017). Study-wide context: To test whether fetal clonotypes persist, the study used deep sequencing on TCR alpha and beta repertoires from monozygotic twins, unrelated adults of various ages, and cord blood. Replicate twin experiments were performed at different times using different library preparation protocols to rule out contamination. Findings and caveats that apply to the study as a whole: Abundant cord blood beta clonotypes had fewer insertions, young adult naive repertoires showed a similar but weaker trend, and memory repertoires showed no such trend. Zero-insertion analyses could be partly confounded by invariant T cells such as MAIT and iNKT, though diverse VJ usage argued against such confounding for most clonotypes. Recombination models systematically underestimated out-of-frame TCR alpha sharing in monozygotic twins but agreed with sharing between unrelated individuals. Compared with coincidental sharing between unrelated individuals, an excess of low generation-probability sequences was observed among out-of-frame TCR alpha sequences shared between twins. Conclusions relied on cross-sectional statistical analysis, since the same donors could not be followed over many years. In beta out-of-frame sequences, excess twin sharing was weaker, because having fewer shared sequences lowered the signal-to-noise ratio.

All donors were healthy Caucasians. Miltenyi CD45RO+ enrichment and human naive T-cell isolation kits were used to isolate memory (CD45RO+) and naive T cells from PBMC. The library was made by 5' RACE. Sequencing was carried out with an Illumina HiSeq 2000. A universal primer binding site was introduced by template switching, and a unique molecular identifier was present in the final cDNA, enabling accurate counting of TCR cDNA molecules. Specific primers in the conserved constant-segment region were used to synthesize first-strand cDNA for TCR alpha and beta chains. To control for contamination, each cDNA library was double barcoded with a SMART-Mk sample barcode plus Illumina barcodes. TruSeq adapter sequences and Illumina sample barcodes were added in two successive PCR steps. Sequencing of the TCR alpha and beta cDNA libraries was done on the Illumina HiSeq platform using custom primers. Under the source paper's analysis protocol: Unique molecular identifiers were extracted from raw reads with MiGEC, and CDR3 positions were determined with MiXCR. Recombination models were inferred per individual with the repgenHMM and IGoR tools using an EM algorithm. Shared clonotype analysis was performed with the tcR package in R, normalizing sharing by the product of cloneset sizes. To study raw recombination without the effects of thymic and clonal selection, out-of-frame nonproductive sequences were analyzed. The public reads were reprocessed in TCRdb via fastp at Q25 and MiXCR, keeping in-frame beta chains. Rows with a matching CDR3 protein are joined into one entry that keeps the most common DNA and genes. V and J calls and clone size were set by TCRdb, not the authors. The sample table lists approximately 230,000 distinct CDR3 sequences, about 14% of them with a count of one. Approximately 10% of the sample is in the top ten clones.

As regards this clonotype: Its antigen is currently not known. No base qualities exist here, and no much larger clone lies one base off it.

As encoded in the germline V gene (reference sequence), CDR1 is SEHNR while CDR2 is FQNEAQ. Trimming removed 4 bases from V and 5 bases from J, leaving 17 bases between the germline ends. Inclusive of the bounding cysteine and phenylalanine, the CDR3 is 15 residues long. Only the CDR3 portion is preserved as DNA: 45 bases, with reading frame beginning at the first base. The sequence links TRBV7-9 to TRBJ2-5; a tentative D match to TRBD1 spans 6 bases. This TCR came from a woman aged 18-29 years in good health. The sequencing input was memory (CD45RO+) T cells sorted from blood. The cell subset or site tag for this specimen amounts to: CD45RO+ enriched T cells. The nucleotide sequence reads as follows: TGTGCCAGCAGCTCCTCTGGACAGAGAGAGGAGACCCAGTACTTC. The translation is CASSSSGQREETQYF.